This T cell receptor beta chain is from a study of technical replicates of blood from a handful of donors. CDR3 length: 16 amino acids. Germline loops: CDR1 SGHAT, CDR2 FQDESV (reference sequence). The trim removed 0 bases at V and 6 bases at J, leaving 7 bases unmatched. The repertoire was sequenced with immunoSEQ multiplex PCR; TCRdb's copy has only in-frame clones and lacks some. The table includes over 70,000 clones, around 96% detected once. The origin of this receptor is a human donor in good health. This chain joins TRBV11-1 and TRBJ2-3; TRBD1 matches at 9 bases. The sequenced sample consisted of T cells isolated from PBMCs. CDR3 in amino acids: CASSLAGTGRLDTQYF. As DNA, the CDR3 is TGTGCCAGCAGCTTAGCAGGGACAGGGCGCTTGGATACGCAGTATTTT.